Sequencing of this T cell receptor beta chain was carried out in a study of identical twins. Via MiXCR, TCRdb re-called the 5' RACE reads, giving one row per CDR3 protein. This table has 700,000 to 950,000 distinct CDR3 sequences, about 12% appearing once. This clonotype came up many times. The sample also formed part of further work on yellow fever vaccine responses in identical twins.

Sequencing used PBMCs. The source is a woman between 18 and 29 years old in good health.

The DNA for the CDR3 is TGCGCCAGCAGCTTTAGGGTGTCTCCAGATACGCAGTATTTT. This codes for CASSFRVSPDTQYF. The chain carries TRBV5-1 and TRBJ2-3; D is unresolved. This CDR3 is built from 14 residues. The V and J ends lost 2 bases and 4 bases respectively, with 11 bases between them. Germline V gives CDR1 SGHRS, CDR2 YFSETQ.